What follows are 16 T cell receptor beta chains derived from one specimen sequenced in a study of CD8+ T cells in alopecia areata. Sequencing relied on a cDNA template that was reverse transcribed from extracted RNA. The data were produced by immunoSEQ multiplex PCR, yet TCRdb's version contains in-frame clones alone and is incomplete. The repertoire holds roughly 200,000 clones, 63% seen once, with 1.7% in the top ten. The specimen comprised CD4+ T cells sorted from blood, sampled at week 0. These receptor sequences come from a human donor with alopecia areata.

Remarks on this clone: This same CDR3 is encoded by further DNA sequences in the sample. The rearrangement links TRBV29-1 to TRBJ1-1; the D gene is possibly TRBD1 (5 bases). In germline, CDR1 is SQVTM, CDR2 ANQGSEA. V was cut by 4 bases and J by 2 bases, with 11 bases left in between. CDR3 length: 13 amino acids. The DNA for the CDR3 is TGCAGCGTTGCAGGCAGGGCTAACACTGAAGCTTTCTTT. Translated: CSVAGRANTEAFF. Full variable domain (remainder filled in from reference TRBV29-1 and TRBJ1-1): SAVISQKPSRDICQRGTSLTIQCQVDSQVTMMFWYRQQPGQSLTLIATANQGSEATYESGFVIDKFPISRPNLTFSTLTVSNMSPEDSSIYLCSVAGRANTEAFFGQGTRLTVV.

This rearrangement joins TRBV13 to TRBJ2-5; 9 bases fit TRBD2. CDR1 and CDR2 from the germline V gene are PRHDT and FYEKMQ (reference sequence). V was pared by 2 bases and J by 1 base, with 2 bases of the junction left unmatched. CDR3 length: 15 residues. The CDR3 spells CASSLPLAGQETQYF. CDR3 in DNA: TGTGCCAGCAGCTTACCACTAGCGGGCCAAGAGACCCAGTACTTC.

The chain joins TRBV30 to TRBJ2-7; no firm D call. The CDR3 loop spans 10 amino acids. V lost 7 bases and J 2 bases, leaving 6 bases between the germline ends. CDR1 and CDR2 (germline): GTSNPN, SVGIG (reference sequence). The CDR3, as DNA: TGTGCCTTTGGGACCTACGAGCAGTACTTC. Translated: CAFGTYEQYF.

The chain employs TRBV29-1 and TRBJ2-7; no definite D call. The CDR3 extends over 12 amino acids. From germline, CDR1 is SQVTM and CDR2 ANQGSEA. The V end was cut by 0 bases, the J end by 3 bases, with 6 bases between. CDR3 protein: CSVEDHSYEQYF. The CDR3 nucleotides are TGCAGCGTTGAAGACCATAGCTACGAGCAGTACTTC.

CDR3 sequence reads: CSVETYNEQFF. CDR3 DNA: TGCAGCGTTGAAACTTACAATGAGCAGTTCTTC. The chain recombines TRBV29-1 with TRBJ2-1; D unclear. In germline, CDR1 is SQVTM, CDR2 ANQGSEA. The CDR3 contains 11 residues. V dropped 2 bases and J dropped 4 bases, with 3 bases sitting between them.

Only one count was recorded for this clone. The CDR3 here is CAWSPRRLAGGSDTQYF. Written as DNA, the CDR3 is TGTGCCTGGAGTCCTCGCCGGCTAGCGGGGGGAAGTGATACGCAGTATTTT. This sequence joins TRBV30 and TRBJ2-3, with 11 nucleotides matching TRBD2. Germline V gives CDR1 GTSNPN, CDR2 SVGIG (reference sequence). V was pared by 2 bases and J by 6 bases, with 13 bases of the junction left unmatched. This CDR3 is built from 17 residues.

This clone occurred a few times. The DNA for the CDR3 is TGCGCCAGCAGCTGGGACCTACAGGGAGCGGACACTGAAGCTTTCTTT. Protein sequence: CASSWDLQGADTEAFF. The chain combines TRBV5-1 with TRBJ1-1, with D possibly TRBD1 on 6 matching bases. V gave up 3 bases and J gave up 3 bases, with 18 bases separating them. Per germline, CDR1 SGHRS and CDR2 YFSETQ. The CDR3 totals 16 residues.

The chain links TRBV18 to TRBJ1-2; weak D call: TRBD1 (6 bases). Between the trimmed V and J ends, which lost 4 bases and 4 bases, there was a span of 13 bases. The germline CDR1 and CDR2 sequences are KGHSH and LQKENI. The CDR3 loop spans 14 amino acids. The CDR3 DNA sequence: TGTGCCAGCTCACGGGTTCAGGGGAGCTATGGCTACACCTTC. This encodes CASSRVQGSYGYTF.

CDR3: CATSRDQGRRNIQYF. The DNA for the CDR3 is TGTGCCACCAGCAGAGATCAGGGGAGAAGAAACATTCAGTACTTC. The V gene is TRBV15, the J gene TRBJ2-4; tentatively, D is TRBD1 (6 bases). The ends were cut back, 0 bases at V and 6 bases at J, with 12 bases in the middle. The CDR3 extends over 15 amino acids. The germline gives CDR1 LNHNV, CDR2 YYDKDF (reference sequence).

The rearrangement links TRBV6-5 to TRBJ2-3; no clear D. The germline CDR1 and CDR2 sequences are MNHEY and SVGAGI. Trimming stripped 7 bases from V and 0 bases from J, with 5 bases between. The CDR3 sequence is 12 residues long. This CDR3 reads CASKSSTDTQYF. CDR3 sequence (DNA): TGTGCCAGCAAGAGTAGCACAGATACGCAGTATTTT.

This clone was observed once. The chain couples TRBV30 to TRBJ2-5; tentatively, D is TRBD1 (6 bases). The CDR3 has 15 residues. CDR1 and CDR2 from the germline V gene are GTSNPN and SVGIG (reference sequence). The ends were cut back, 4 bases at V and 3 bases at J, with 18 bases in the middle. The CDR3 loop reads CAWNSGTRGKETQYF. The CDR3 bases are TGTGCCTGGAACTCAGGGACCAGGGGAAAAGAGACCCAGTACTTC.

The rearrangement uses TRBV7-3 and TRBJ2-1; possible D gene TRBD2, 6 bases. This CDR3 region has 17 residues. Germline values: CDR1 SGHTA, CDR2 FQGTGA. V was pared by 6 bases and J by 8 bases, with 26 bases between. CDR3 amino acids: CASSSTAAGFRGHEQFF. DNA of the CDR3: TGTGCCAGCAGTTCGACCGCGGCGGGGTTCCGCGGCCATGAGCAGTTCTTC.

The chain recombines TRBV10-3 with TRBJ2-1; D is perhaps TRBD2 (5 bases). The V and J ends lost 4 bases and 10 bases respectively, with 20 bases between them. The CDR3 consists of 15 residues. From germline, CDR1 is ENHRY and CDR2 SYGVKD. CDR3 loop: CAISVERTPKQEQFF. The DNA for the CDR3 is TGTGCCATCAGTGTCGAGCGGACCCCAAAACAGGAGCAGTTCTTC.

Written as DNA, the CDR3 is TGCAGCGTTGAAGTATCCGTAGGGGGATTTGAAGCTTTCTTT. Translation gives CSVEVSVGGFEAFF. The chain links TRBV29-1 to TRBJ1-1, with a weak D call TRBD1 (6 bases). CDR1 and CDR2 from the germline V gene are SQVTM and ANQGSEA. The CDR3 sequence is 14 residues long. V was clipped by 1 base and J by 7 bases, with 16 bases between them.

This clone was observed a few times. CDR3 sequence reads: CSVATQGQINEQFF. The DNA of the CDR3 is TGCAGCGTTGCGACCCAGGGACAGATCAATGAGCAGTTCTTC. The chain carries TRBV29-1 and TRBJ2-1; 7 nucleotides match TRBD1. The CDR3 totals 14 residues. Trimming at V came to 4 bases and at J to 6 bases, leaving 9 bases not matched to a gene. The germline V gene has CDR1 SQVTM and CDR2 ANQGSEA.

The CDR3 DNA sequence: TGTGCCAGCAGCGTAGCTCCTCCTGGATGGGGGGATTCACCCCTCCACTTT. Translation gives CASSVAPPGWGDSPLHF. V gene TRBV9 combines with J gene TRBJ1-6; D may be TRBD1 (5 bases). CDR3 length: 17 amino acids. Germline CDR1 reads SGDLS; CDR2 reads YYNGEE. Trimming left V 0 bases short and J 8 bases short, with 18 bases between.